The present T cell receptor beta chain was sequenced within a study of T cell responses to AZD1222 COVID-19 vaccine. Whole-study results and caveats: Only a handful of AZD1222 recipients, several in all, had baseline seropositivity. Two doses of AZD1222 preceded a rise in Spike-specific TCR breadth and depth.

Germline V CDR1 and CDR2: SGHRS, YFSETQ. This CDR3 is built from 16 residues. V was cut by 2 bases and J by 7 bases, with 18 bases left in between. The protocol was immunoSEQ multiplex PCR, while the TCRdb copy is restricted to in-frame clones and leaves out a portion. The data show some 97,000 clones, just under 90% seen once. Regarding this clone: Its matching antigen is unknown.

The TCR comes from an adult in good health. The sequencing here drew on peripheral blood, taken on day 0 of AZD1222 vaccination. The chain couples TRBV5-1 to TRBJ2-2; weak D call: TRBD2 (7 bases). CDR3 coding DNA: TGCGCCAGCAGCTTCGGAGCGGGGCAGGGGAACGGGGAGCTGTTTTTT. This codes for CASSFGAGQGNGELFF.